This entry features one TCR beta chain sequence. As yet, its antigen is unknown. The CDR3 runs to 15 residues. Trimming removed 4 bases from V and 6 bases from J; junction bases left unmatched: 12. Germline assignment: CDR1 SGHDT and CDR2 YYEEEE. These data originate in a study of cytomegalovirus exposure and HLA in healthy donors. Study as a whole: In an early release, HLA-typed donors contributed about 79 million unique TCR sequences.

Regarding the study as a whole: Rarity marked most TCR sequences, yet some public TCRs occurred in many donors. Follow-up analysis later connected one missense variant in DCLRE1C with trimming of TCR beta V- and J-genes.

Primers for the PCR totalled 60 Vbeta and 13 Jbeta. Repertoires were generated with immunoSEQ multiplex PCR, while TCRdb's copy carries only in-frame clones and drops some. Among 150,000 to 200,000 clones listed, 80% to 90% were seen once. Material for sequencing was PBMCs. The sequence came from a man between 18 and 35 years old in good health and CMV-seropositive. This chain connects TRBV5-6 to TRBJ1-2; 7 bases are a match to TRBD1. The CDR3 region is CASSRPQTGSDGYTF. CDR3 DNA sequence: TGTGCCAGCAGCCGTCCCCAGACAGGGAGTGATGGCTACACCTTC.